This T cell receptor beta chain was sequenced during a study of blood T cell repertoires in COVID-19. Study background: Samples came from the United States, Italy and Spain, spanning acute and convalescent COVID-19.

This CDR3 region has 20 residues. The junction had 21 bases not matched to a gene; V was cut back by 0 bases and J by 10 bases. In germline, CDR1 is SGHTA, CDR2 FQGNSA. Recruited during active infection, patients (from Seattle) were subsequently followed longitudinally. The table came from immunoSEQ multiplex PCR; TCRdb's copy has only in-frame clones and leaves some out. The table has roughly 350,000 clones, about 90% seen once; the top ten hold 7% to 8%. The chain joins TRBV7-2 to TRBJ1-6, with 7 bases matching TRBD1. The receptor was isolated from a woman aged 65 to 85 with COVID-19, enrolled during active disease. What was sequenced was peripheral blood. The CDR3 bases are TGTGCCAGCAGCTTAGCGCACAGGGGAGAAAGGGGTAGCGCAACCTCACCCCTCCACTTT. It encodes CASSLAHRGERGSATSPLHF.